Given below is one TCR beta chain in context. Its matching antigen is unknown. RNA, at about 0.45 to 1 ug, was reverse transcribed with random hexamers. In TCRdb, the immunoSEQ multiplex PCR reads were re-called with MiXCR into one record per CDR3 protein. Among approximately 190,000 distinct CDR3 sequences listed, 95% were seen once. The source of the sample is a study of CD8 T cells in Susac syndrome. For the study at large: When their blood was taken, the Susac syndrome patients had either not yet had any therapy, were taking corticosteroids, or were taking intravenous immunoglobulin alone.

TEMRA cells were FACS-enriched, unlike CD8+ and CD4+ T cells, which were negatively isolated. Losses at the gene ends were 10 bases for V and 4 bases for J; bases not matched to a gene: 11. The CDR3 runs 15 residues. The germline V gene has CDR1 MNHEY and CDR2 SMNVEV (reference sequence). Study results and caveats: Susac CD8+ clonal expansion peaked in TEMRA cells and active patients.

V is TRBV27 and J is TRBJ2-3; 10 nucleotides match TRBD1. The sequenced sample consisted of CD8+ T cells from PBMCs. This sequence was found in a human donor with Susac syndrome. The CDR3 nucleotides read TGTGCCACCCTTCCCCGGGACAGGGGTGCAGATACGCAGTATTTT. Translated, it gives CATLPRDRGADTQYF.